The following is a T cell receptor (beta chain) sequence with its context. Its specificity is not known. This sample stems from a study of shared clonotypes between healthy human individuals. Whole-study context: Per donor, three plates held CD4 naive cells, three held CD4 memory, two held CD8 naive and one held CD8 memory. Points from the study as a whole: Clonotype sharing across a few donors was observed for approximately 5% of naive CD4 clonotypes.

Method: immunoSEQ multiplex PCR; TCRdb's copy keeps in-frame clones and lacks some. The data hold millions of clones, with 85% to 95% observed a single time. The sample taken for sequencing was naive CD4+ T cells from PBMCs. Subset of the sample: CD45RA+ positively selected. The receptor was isolated from a man younger than 35 in good health. Some clones in this sample may be carry-over from other donors' samples.

The CDR3 DNA follows: TGCGCCAGCAGCTTGGTCGGGGAAATGAACACTGAAGCTTTCTTT. Its translation: CASSLVGEMNTEAFF. The chain carries TRBV5-1 and TRBJ1-1; D is uncertain. Trimming left V 0 bases short and J 0 bases short, with 9 bases between. This CDR3 is built from 15 residues. CDR1 is SGHRS and CDR2 is YFSETQ in the germline V gene. Full variable domain (missing parts from reference TRBV5-1 and TRBJ1-1): KAGVTQTPRYLIKTRGQQVTLSCSPISGHRSVSWYQQTPGQGLQFLFEYFSETQRNKGNFPGRFSGRQFSNSRSEMNVSTLELGDSALYLCASSLVGEMNTEAFFGQGTRLTVV.